This T cell receptor (beta chain) was obtained from a study of blood T cell repertoires in COVID-19. About the study: PBMCs, B-cell-depleted T cells, or T cells provided the cDNA or gDNA that made up the material.

Trimming cost V 4 bases and J 4 bases; bases outside gene matches: 10. The CDR3 is made up of 18 amino acids. Germline assignment: CDR1 SGHVS and CDR2 FQNEAQ. A case of COVID-19 had been met by exposed participants within 2 weeks before study entry. Measured with immunoSEQ multiplex PCR; TCRdb has only the in-frame clones, and not every one. The sample lists 250,000 to 350,000 clones; about nine tenths were seen once. Sequencing was performed on PBMCs or T cells enriched from blood (not recorded which). V is TRBV7-8 and J is TRBJ2-3; 14 positions agree with TRBD2. This clonotype was obtained from a woman in her fifties or sixties who had been exposed to COVID-19. The CDR3 spells CASSSRLAGGIFPDTQYF. CDR3 nucleotides: TGTGCCAGCAGCTCAAGACTAGCGGGGGGGATTTTCCCAGATACGCAGTATTTT.